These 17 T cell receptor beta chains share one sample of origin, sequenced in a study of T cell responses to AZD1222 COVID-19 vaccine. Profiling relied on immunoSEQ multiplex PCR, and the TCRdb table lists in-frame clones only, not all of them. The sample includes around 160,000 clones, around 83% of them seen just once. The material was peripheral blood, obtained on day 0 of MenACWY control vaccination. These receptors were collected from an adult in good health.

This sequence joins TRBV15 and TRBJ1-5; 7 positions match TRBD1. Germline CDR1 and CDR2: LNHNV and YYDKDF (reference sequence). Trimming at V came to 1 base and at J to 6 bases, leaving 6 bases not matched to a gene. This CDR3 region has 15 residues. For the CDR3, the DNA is TGTGCCACCAGCAGAGGACAGGGAGGGGGTCAGCCCCAGCATTTT. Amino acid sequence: CATSRGQGGGQPQHF.

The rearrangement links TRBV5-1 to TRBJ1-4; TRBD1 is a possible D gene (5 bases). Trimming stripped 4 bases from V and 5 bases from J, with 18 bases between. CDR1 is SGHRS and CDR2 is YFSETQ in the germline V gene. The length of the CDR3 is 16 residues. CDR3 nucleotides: TGCGCCAGCAGCACTGGGACCCCGGGGGGAAATGAAAAACTGTTTTTT. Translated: CASSTGTPGGNEKLFF.

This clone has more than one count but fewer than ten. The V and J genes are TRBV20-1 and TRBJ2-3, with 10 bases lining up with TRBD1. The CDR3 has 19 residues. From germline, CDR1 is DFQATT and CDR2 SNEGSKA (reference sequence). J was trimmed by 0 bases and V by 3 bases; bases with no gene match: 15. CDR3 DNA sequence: TGCAGTGCTAGTGCCCCCCTGGGACAGGGGACACCTAGCACAGATACGCAGTATTTT. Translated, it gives CSASAPLGQGTPSTDTQYF.

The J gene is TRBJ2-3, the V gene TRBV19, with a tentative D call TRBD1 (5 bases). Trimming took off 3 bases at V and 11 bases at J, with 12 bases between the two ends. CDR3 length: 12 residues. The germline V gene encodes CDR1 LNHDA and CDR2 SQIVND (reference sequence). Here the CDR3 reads CASSIILGVQYF. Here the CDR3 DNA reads TGTGCCAGTAGTATTATCCTAGGGGTGCAGTATTTT. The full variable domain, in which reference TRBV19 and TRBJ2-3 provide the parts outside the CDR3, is DGGITQSPKYLFRKEGQNVTLSCEQNLNHDAMYWYRQDPGQGLRLIYYSQIVNDFQKGDIAEGYSVSREKKESFPLTVTSAQKNPTAFYLCASSIILGVQYFGPGTRLTVL.

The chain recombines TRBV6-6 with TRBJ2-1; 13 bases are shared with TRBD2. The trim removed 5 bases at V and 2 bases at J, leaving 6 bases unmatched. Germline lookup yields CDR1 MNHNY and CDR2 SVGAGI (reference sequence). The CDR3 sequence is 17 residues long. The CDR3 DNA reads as TGTGCCAGCAGTCCGAGACTAGCGGGGGGACCCTACAATGAGCAGTTCTTC. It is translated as CASSPRLAGGPYNEQFF.

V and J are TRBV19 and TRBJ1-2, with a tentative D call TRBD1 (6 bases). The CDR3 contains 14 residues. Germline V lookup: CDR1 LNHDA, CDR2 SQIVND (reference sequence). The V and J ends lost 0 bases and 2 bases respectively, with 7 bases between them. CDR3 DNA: TGTGCCAGTAGTATAGATGGACAGAACTATGGCTACACCTTC. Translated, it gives CASSIDGQNYGYTF.

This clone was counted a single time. Here the CDR3 DNA reads TGTGCCAGCAGCCAGGACAGAAATTCACCCCTCCACTTT. It is translated as CASSQDRNSPLHF. V is TRBV3-1 (or the pseudogene TRBV3-2) and J is TRBJ1-6, with a possible D match to TRBD1 (6 bases). Trimming shortened V by 3 bases and J by 7 bases, and 7 bases separated the two germline ends. Per germline, CDR1 LGHDT and CDR2 YNNKEL (reference sequence). The CDR3 runs 13 residues.

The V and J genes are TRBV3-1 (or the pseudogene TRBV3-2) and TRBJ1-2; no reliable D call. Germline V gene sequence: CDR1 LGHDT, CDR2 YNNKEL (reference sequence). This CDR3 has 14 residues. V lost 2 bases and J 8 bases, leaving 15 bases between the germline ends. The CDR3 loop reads CASSQLTTPSGYTF. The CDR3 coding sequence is TGTGCCAGCAGCCAACTCACGACCCCGTCGGGCTACACCTTC.

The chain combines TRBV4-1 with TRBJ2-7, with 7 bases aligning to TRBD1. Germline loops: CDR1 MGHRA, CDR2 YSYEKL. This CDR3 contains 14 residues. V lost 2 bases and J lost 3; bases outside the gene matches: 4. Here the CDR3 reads CASSQRRDSYEQYF. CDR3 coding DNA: TGCGCCAGCAGCCAAAGAAGGGACAGCTACGAGCAGTACTTC.

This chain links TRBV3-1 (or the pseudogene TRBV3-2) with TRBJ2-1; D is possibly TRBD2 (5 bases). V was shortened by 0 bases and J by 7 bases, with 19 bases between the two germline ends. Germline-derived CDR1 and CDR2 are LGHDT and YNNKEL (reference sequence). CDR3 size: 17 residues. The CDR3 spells CASSQDRDRLRGNEQFF. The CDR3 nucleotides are TGTGCCAGCAGCCAAGATCGAGATAGGCTTCGGGGTAATGAGCAGTTCTTC.

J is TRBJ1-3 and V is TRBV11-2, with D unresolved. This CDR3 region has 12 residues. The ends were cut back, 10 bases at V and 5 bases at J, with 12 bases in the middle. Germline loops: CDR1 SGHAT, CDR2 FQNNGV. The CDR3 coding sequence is TGTGCCACCACTAATTTGCGAAACACCATATATTTT. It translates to CATTNLRNTIYF.

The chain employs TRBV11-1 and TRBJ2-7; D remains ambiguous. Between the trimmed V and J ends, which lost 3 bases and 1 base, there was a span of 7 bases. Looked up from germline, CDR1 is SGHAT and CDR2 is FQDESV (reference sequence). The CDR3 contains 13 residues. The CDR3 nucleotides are TGTGCCAGCAGCTTGTATGGGTCCTACGAGCAGTACGTC. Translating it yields CASSLYGSYEQYV.

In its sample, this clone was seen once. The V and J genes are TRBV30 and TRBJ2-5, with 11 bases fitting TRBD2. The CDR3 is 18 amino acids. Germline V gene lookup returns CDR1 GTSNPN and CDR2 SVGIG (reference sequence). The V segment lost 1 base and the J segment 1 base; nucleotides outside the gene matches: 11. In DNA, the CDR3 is TGTGCCTGGAGTGGCTATGGGGTAGCGGGGGGGATCCAAGAGACCCAGTACTTC. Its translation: CAWSGYGVAGGIQETQYF.

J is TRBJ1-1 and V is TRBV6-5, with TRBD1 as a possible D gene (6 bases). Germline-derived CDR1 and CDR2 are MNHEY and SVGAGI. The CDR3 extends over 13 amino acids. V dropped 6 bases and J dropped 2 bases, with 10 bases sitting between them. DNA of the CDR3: TGTGCCAGCAGCCAAGGGGGAAACACTGAAGCTTTCTTT. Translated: CASSQGGNTEAFF.

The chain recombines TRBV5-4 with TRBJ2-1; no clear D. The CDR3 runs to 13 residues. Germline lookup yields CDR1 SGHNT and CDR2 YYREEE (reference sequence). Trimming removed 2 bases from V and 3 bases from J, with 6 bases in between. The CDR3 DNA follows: TGTGCCAGCAGCTTCACGGACTACAATGAGCAGTTCTTC. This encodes CASSFTDYNEQFF.

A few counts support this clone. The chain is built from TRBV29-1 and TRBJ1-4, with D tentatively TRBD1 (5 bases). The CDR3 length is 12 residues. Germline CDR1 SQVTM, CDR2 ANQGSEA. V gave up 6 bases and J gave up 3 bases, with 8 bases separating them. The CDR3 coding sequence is TGCAGCGTCGGGGCGGCTAATGAAAAACTGTTTTTT. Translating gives CSVGAANEKLFF.

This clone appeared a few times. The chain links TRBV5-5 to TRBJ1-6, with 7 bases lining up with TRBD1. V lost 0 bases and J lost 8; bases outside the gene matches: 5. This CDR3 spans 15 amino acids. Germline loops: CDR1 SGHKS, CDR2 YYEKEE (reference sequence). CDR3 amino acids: CASSLAKGADSPLHF. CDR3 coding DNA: TGTGCCAGCAGCTTGGCCAAGGGGGCCGATTCACCCCTCCACTTT.